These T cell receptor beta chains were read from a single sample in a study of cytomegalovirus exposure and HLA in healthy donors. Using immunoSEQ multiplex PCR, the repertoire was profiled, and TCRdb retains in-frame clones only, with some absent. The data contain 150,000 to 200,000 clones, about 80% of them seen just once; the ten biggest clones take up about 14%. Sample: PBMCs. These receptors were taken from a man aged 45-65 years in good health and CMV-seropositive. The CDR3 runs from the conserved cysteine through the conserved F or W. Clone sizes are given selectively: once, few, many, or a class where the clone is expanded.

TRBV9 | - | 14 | CASSVGTGTYEQYF
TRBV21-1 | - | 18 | CASRGRWAGGLLTDTQYF
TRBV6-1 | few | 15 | CASSRLAGGQDTQYF
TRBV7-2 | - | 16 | CASSPALGGYTGELFF
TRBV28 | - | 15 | CASSPTTPGNTEAFF
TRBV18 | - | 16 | CASSLRQGAINEKLFF
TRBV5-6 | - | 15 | CASSFGTGYTGELFF
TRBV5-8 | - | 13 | CASSLAGNGELFF
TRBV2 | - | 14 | CASAKGGGTGELFF
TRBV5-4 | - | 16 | CASSPMGGANTDTQYF
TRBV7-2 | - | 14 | CASSLTASTDTQYF
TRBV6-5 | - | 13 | CASSYSSTEKLFF
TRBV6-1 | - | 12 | CASSYIAGELFF
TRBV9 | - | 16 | CASSAHTGTNTGELFF
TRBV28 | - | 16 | CASSPLLAGDADTQYF
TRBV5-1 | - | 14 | CASSYGLAPDTQYF
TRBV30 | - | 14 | CAWTPWAGDQPQHF
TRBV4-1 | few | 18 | CASSQDSPTGRNGNTIYF
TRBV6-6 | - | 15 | CASSYSGDRNQPQHF
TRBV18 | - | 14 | CASSPLAEQETQYF
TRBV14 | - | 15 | CASSQEGAVNSPLHF
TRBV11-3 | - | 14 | CASSRTAGANVLTF
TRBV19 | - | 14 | CASSIAAGWAEQFF
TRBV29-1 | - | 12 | CSVNTPGTEAFF
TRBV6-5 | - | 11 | CASSLTGELFF
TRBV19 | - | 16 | CASSIGGTPSSYEQYF
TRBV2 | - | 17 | CASSEGPGTRGISEQFF
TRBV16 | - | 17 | CASSPRGKGNTNYGYTF
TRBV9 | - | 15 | CASSPRAGTGNTIYF
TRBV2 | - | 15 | CASSELLAQTGELFF
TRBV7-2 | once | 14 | CASSSGQPGKPQHF
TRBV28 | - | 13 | CASSFTGTDTQYF
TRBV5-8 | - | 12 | CASSLDYQPQHF
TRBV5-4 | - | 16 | CASSLGFIQGTDTQYF
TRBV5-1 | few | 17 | CASSPTPGQGADSPLHF
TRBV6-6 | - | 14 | CASVGGVDNSPLHF
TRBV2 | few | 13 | CASTDSYYQPQHF
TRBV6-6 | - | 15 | CASSYSEGQGIGYTF
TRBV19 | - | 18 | CASSIVGLAGGGADTQYF
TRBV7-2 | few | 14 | CASSLELPQETQYF
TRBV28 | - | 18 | CASSSLRDSSRRNYGYTF